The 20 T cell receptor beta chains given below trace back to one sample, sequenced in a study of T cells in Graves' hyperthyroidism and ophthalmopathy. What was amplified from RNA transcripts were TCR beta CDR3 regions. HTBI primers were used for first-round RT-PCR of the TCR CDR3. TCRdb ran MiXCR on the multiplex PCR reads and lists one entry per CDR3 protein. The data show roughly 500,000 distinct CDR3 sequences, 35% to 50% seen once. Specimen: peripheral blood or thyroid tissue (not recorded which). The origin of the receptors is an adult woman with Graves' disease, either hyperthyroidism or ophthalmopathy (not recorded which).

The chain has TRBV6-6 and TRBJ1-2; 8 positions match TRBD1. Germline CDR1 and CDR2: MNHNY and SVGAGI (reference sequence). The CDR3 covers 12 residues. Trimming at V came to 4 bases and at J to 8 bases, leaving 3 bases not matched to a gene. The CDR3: CASSSQGVGYTF. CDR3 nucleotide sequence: TGTGCCAGCAGTTCACAGGGGGTCGGCTACACCTTC.

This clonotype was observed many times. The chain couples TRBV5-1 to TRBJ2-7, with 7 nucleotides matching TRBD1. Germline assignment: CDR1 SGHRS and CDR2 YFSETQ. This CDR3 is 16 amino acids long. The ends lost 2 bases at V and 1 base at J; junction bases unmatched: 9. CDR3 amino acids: CASSFLAGTVSYEQYF. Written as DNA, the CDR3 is TGCGCCAGCAGCTTTTTGGCCGGGACAGTTTCCTACGAGCAGTACTTC.

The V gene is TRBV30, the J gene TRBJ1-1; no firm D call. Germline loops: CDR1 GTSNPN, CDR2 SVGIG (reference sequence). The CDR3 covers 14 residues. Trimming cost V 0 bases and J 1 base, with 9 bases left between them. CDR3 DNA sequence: TGTGCCTGGAGTGTACTCTGGGGGAACACTGAAGCTTTCTTT. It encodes CAWSVLWGNTEAFF.

The chain's CDR3 is CASSLSGVKTQYF. The CDR3 DNA sequence: TGTGCCAGCAGTTTATCGGGAGTCAAGACCCAGTACTTC. This chain joins TRBV28 and TRBJ2-5, with D tentatively TRBD2 (6 bases). Trimming pared 1 base from V and 6 bases from J, leaving 9 bases between. The CDR3 contains 13 residues. Germline V CDR1 and CDR2: MDHEN, SYDVKM.

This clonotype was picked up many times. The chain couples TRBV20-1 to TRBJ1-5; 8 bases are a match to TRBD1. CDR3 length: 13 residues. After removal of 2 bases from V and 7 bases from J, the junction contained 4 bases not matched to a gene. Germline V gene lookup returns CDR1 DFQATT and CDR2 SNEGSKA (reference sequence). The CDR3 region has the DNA TGCAGTGCTAGACCGACAGGGGAACAGCCCCAGCATTTT. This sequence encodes CSARPTGEQPQHF.

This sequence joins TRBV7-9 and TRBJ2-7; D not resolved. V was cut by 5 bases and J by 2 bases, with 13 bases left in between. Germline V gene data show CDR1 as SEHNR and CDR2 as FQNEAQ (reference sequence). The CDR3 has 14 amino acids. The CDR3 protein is CASSQETATYEQYF. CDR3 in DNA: TGTGCCAGCAGCCAAGAAACTGCTACCTACGAGCAGTACTTC.

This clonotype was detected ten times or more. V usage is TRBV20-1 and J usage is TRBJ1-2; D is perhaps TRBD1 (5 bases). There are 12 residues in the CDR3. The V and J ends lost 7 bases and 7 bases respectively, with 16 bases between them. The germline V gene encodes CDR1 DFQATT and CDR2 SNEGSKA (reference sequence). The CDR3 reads CSGVGGEGGYTF. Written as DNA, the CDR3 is TGCAGTGGTGTTGGGGGAGAGGGTGGCTACACCTTC.

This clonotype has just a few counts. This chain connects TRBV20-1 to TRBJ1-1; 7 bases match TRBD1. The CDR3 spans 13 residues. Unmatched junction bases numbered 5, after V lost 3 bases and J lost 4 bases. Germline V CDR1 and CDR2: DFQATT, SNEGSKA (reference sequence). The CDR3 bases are TGCAGTGCTAGGACAGGGATGGTCACTGAAGCTTTCTTT. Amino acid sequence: CSARTGMVTEAFF.

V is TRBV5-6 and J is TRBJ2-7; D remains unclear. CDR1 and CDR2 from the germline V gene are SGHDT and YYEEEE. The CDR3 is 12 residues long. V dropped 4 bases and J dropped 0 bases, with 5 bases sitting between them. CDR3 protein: CASSRLSYEQYF. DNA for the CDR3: TGTGCCAGCAGCCGCCTCTCCTACGAGCAGTACTTC.

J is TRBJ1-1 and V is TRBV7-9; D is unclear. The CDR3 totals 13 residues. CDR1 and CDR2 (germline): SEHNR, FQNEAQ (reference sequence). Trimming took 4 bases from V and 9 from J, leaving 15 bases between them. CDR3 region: CASSSGPSKQAFF. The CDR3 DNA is TGTGCCAGCAGCTCCGGTCCATCCAAGCAAGCTTTCTTT. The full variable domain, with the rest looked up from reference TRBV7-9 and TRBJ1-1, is DTGVSQNPRHKITKRGQNVTFRCDPISEHNRLYWYRQTLGQGPEFLTYFQNEAQLEKSRLLSDRFSAERPKGSFSTLEIQRTEQGDSAMYLCASSSGPSKQAFFGQGTRLTVV.

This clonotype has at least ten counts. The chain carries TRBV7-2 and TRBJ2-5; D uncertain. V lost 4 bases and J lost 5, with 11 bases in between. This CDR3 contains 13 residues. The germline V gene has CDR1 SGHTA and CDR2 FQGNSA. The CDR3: CASSSPSGETQYF. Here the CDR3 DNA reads TGTGCCAGCAGCTCCCCTAGTGGGGAGACCCAGTACTTC.

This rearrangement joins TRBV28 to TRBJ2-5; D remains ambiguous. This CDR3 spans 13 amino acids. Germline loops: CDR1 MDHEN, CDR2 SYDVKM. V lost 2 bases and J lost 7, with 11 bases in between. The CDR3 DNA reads TGTGCCAGCAGTTTAACGGGTCCTGGGACCCAGTACTTC. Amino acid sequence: CASSLTGPGTQYF.

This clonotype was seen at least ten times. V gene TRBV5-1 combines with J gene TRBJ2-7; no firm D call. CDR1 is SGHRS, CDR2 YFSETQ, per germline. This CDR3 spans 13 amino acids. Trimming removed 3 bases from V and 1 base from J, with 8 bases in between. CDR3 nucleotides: TGCGCCAGCAGCTGGGTGGATTCCTACGAGCAGTACTTC. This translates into CASSWVDSYEQYF.

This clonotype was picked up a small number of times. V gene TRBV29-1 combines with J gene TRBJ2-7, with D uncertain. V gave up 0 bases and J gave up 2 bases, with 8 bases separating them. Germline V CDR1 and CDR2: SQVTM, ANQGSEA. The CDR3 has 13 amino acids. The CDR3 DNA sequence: TGCAGCGTTGAAGAGGGCAAGACCTACGAGCAGTACTTC. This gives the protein CSVEEGKTYEQYF.

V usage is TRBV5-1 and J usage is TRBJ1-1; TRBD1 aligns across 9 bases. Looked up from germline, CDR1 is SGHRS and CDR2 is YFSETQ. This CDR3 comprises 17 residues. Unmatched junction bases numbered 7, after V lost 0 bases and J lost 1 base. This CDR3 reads CASSLGLTGGRNTEAFF. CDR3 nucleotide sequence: TGCGCCAGCAGCTTGGGGCTGACAGGGGGGAGGAACACTGAAGCTTTCTTT.

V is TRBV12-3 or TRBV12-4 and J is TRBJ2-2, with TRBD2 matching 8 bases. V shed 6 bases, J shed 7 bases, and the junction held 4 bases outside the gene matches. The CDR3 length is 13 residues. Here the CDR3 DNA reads TGTGCCAGCAGGACCGGGACTAGCGGGGAGCTGTTTTTT. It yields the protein CASRTGTSGELFF.

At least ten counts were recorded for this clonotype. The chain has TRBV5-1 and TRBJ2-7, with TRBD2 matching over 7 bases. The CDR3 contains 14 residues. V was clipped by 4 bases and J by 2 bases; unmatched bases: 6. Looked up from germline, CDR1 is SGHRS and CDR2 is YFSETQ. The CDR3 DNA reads TGCGCCAGCAGCCTCGAGGGGACTACCTACGAGCAGTACTTC. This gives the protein CASSLEGTTYEQYF.

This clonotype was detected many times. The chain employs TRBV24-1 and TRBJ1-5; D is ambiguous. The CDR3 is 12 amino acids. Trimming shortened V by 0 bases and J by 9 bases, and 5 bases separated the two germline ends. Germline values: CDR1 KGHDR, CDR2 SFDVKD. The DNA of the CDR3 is TGTGCCACCAGTGATTTGGGGTGGCCCCAGCATTTT. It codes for CATSDLGWPQHF.

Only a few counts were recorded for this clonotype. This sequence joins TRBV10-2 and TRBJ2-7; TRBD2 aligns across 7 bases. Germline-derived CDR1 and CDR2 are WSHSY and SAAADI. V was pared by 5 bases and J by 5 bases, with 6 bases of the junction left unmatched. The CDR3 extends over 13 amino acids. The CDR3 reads CASSFAGENEQYF. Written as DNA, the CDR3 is TGCGCCAGCAGTTTCGCGGGAGAGAACGAGCAGTACTTC.

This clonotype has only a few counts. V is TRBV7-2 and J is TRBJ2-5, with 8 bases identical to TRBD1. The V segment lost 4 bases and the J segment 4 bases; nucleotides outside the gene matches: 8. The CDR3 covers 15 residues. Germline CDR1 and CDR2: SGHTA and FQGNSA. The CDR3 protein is CASSSTTGVRETQYF. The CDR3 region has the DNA TGTGCCAGCAGCTCTACGACAGGGGTTAGAGAGACCCAGTACTTC.